Listed below are T cell receptor beta chains from one sample, sequenced in a study of T cell responses to AZD1222 COVID-19 vaccine. Some clones are missing from TCRdb's copy, which holds only in-frame ones; the method was immunoSEQ multiplex PCR. The top ten clones hold 1.3% of a sample with about 160,000 clones, 94% of them seen once. The source was peripheral blood, collected on day 0 of AZD1222 vaccination. Receptor source: an adult in good health. CDR3s include the opening cysteine and the closing phenylalanine or tryptophan. D genes are given only for firm matches. A row's size may be missing; if present it is once, few, many or a size class.

>NA|TRBD1|TRBJ1-4|TRBV15
CATSRGQGGEKLFF
TGTGCCACCAGCAGAGGACAGGGGGGTGAAAAACTGTTTTTT
>NA|TRBD1|TRBJ1-1|TRBV5-5
CASSLVYRGRFTEAFF
TGTGCCAGCAGCTTAGTGTACAGGGGGCGGTTCACTGAAGCTTTCTTT
>once|NA|TRBJ1-2|TRBV2
CASRDVPGYGYTF
TGTGCCAGCAGGGACGTGCCTGGCTATGGCTACACCTTC
>NA|NA|TRBJ2-5|TRBV5-4
CASSLVGQETQYF
TGTGCCAGCAGCTTGGTCGGGCAAGAGACCCAGTACTTC
>NA|NA|TRBJ1-5|TRBV19
CASIPVATANQPQHF
TGTGCCAGTATTCCGGTTGCGACAGCAAATCAGCCCCAGCATTTT
>NA|NA|TRBJ2-1|TRBV5-4
CASSLGQGNRNEQFF
TGTGCCAGCAGCTTGGGGCAGGGAAACCGGAATGAGCAGTTCTTC
>NA|TRBD2|TRBJ2-5|TRBV28
CASSLVSGGPLGETQYF
TGTGCCAGCAGTTTAGTTAGCGGGGGACCCTTGGGGGAGACCCAGTACTTC
>NA|NA|TRBJ1-3|TRBV5-1
CASSLGGPGNTIYF
TGCGCCAGCAGCTTGGGAGGGCCTGGAAACACCATATATTTT
>NA|NA|TRBJ1-2|TRBV10-3
CAISDHSFRGHYGYTF
TGTGCCATCAGTGACCATTCGTTCAGGGGTCACTATGGCTACACCTTC
>NA|TRBD1|TRBJ1-6|TRBV10-3
CAITEKDRERSPLHF
TGTGCCATCACTGAAAAAGACAGGGAACGGTCACCCCTCCACTTT
>NA|NA|TRBJ2-2|TRBV6-2/TRBV6-3
CASSYWDFGGTGELFF
TGTGCCAGCAGTTACTGGGATTTCGGGGGAACCGGGGAGCTGTTTTTT
>NA|TRBD2|TRBJ2-3|TRBV28
CASSGGTDTQYF
TGTGCCAGTAGCGGGGGAACAGATACGCAGTATTTT
>NA|NA|TRBJ2-3|TRBV5-1
CASSLATGADTQYF
TGCGCCAGCAGCTTGGCGACGGGGGCAGATACGCAGTATTTT
>NA|NA|TRBJ2-3|TRBV11-2
CASVHPWLTDTQYF
TGTGCCAGCGTCCATCCATGGCTAACAGATACGCAGTATTTT
>NA|NA|TRBJ1-3|TRBV5-6
CASSSGTRRNTIYF
TGTGCCAGCAGCTCCGGGACACGGAGAAACACCATATATTTT
>NA|NA|TRBJ1-2|TRBV27
CASRLGSGVGYTF
TGTGCCAGCAGGCTCGGTTCGGGGGTGGGCTACACCTTC
>NA|TRBD2|TRBJ2-1|TRBV4-1
CASSPTGAGGNWGEQFF
TGCGCCAGCAGCCCTACCGGAGCGGGGGGCAACTGGGGTGAGCAGTTCTTC
>NA|TRBD1|TRBJ1-5|TRBV28
CASRPDRVFSNQPQHF
TGTGCCAGCAGGCCGGACAGGGTCTTTAGCAATCAGCCCCAGCATTTT
>NA|TRBD1|TRBJ1-3|TRBV19
CASSHHASRDRGSGNTIYF
TGTGCCAGTAGTCATCACGCGTCCCGGGACAGGGGTTCCGGAAACACCATATATTTT
>NA|NA|TRBJ1-4|TRBV3-1/TRBV3-2
CASSQQTGATEKLFF
TGTGCCAGCAGCCAGCAGACAGGTGCCACCGAAAAACTGTTTTTT
>few|NA|TRBJ2-1|TRBV12-3/TRBV12-4
CASISPDWNEQFF
TGTGCCAGCATTTCCCCTGATTGGAATGAGCAGTTCTTC
>NA|NA|TRBJ2-2|TRBV4-3
CASSQGFLGGNTGELFF
TGCGCCAGCAGCCAAGGGTTCTTGGGGGGGAACACCGGGGAGCTGTTTTTT
>NA|NA|TRBJ1-1|TRBV19
CASKREIRFTEAFF
TGTGCCAGTAAAAGGGAGATTCGGTTTACTGAAGCTTTCTTT
>NA|TRBD2|TRBJ2-3|TRBV5-1
CASSTLAGVADTQYF
TGCGCCAGCAGCACACTAGCGGGGGTCGCGGATACGCAGTATTTT
>NA|TRBD1|TRBJ1-2|TRBV6-1
CASSEWGRAGGYGYTF
TGTGCCAGCAGTGAATGGGGTCGGGCAGGGGGCTATGGCTACACCTTC
>NA|TRBD1|TRBJ1-1|TRBV5-8
CASSRQGFLNTEAFF
TGTGCCAGCAGCCGACAGGGATTCTTAAACACTGAAGCTTTCTTT
>NA|NA|TRBJ2-1|TRBV27
CASSLSRSSYNEQFF
TGTGCCAGCAGTTTAAGTCGGAGCTCCTACAATGAGCAGTTCTTC
>NA|NA|TRBJ2-3|TRBV5-1
CASSPRGAAGQDTQYF
TGCGCCAGCAGCCCCCGCGGAGCAGCGGGTCAAGATACGCAGTATTTT
>once|TRBD2|TRBJ2-1|TRBV6-5
CASIPKHGGFEQFF
TGTGCCAGCATACCAAAACACGGGGGGTTTGAGCAGTTCTTC